The rows below give T cell receptor beta chains drawn from one sample of a study of molecular identifiers for immune sequencing clone quantification. TCRdb re-analysed the PCR reads in MiXCR, keeping a single row per CDR3 protein. Of about 500,000 distinct CDR3 sequences listed, roughly 26% are singletons. Material: naive CD8+ T cells from blood, with Jurkat cell RNA spiked in. The source of these receptors is a human donor in good health. Some libraries in this study had Jurkat cell RNA spiked in. Each CDR3 is given with its conserved first and last residue.

CSAGATGHYGYTF | TRBJ1-2 | TRBV20-1
CASSPDRGPGQPQHF | TRBJ1-5 | TRBV9
CASSPPGQPNSPLHF | TRBJ1-6 | TRBV18
CASSPRDTRKETQYF | TRBJ2-5 | TRBV9
CASSLQGPGTDTQYF | TRBJ2-3 | TRBV7-9
CAWSEGAGQGTFGYTF | TRBJ1-2 | TRBV30
CASRLRQGSSYEQYF | TRBJ2-7 | TRBV12-3/TRBV12-4
CASSLAGGPAEQYF | TRBJ2-7 | TRBV5-6
CASSLPESYGYTF | TRBJ1-2 | TRBV28
CASKPGGPYQETQYF | TRBJ2-5 | TRBV12-3/TRBV12-4
CSAMGTMDTEAFF | TRBJ1-1 | TRBV20-1
CASSLWDYNEQFF | TRBJ2-1 | TRBV5-4
CASSLGRDPEYEQYF | TRBJ2-7 | TRBV28
CAWSVGSVSSEQYF | TRBJ2-7 | TRBV30
CASSLYTGREQYF | TRBJ2-7 | TRBV27
CASGLAVRTDTQYF | TRBJ2-3 | TRBV12-5
CASSYAGYTEAFF | TRBJ1-1 | TRBV6-5
CAWSQTSGTFDEQFF | TRBJ2-1 | TRBV30
CASSSRETYSPLHF | TRBJ1-6 | TRBV9
CASSLPASRRNEQFF | TRBJ2-1 | TRBV7-9
CSARDPGSPSTEAFF | TRBJ1-1 | TRBV20-1
CASSQRIAGDRTDTQYF | TRBJ2-3 | TRBV4-3
CSAPDRSYGYTF | TRBJ1-2 | TRBV29-1
CASSPLGVCETQYF | TRBJ2-5 | TRBV21-1
CACDSPLGAFF | TRBJ1-1 | TRBV30
CAISEPGLGKCF | TRBJ2-3 | TRBV10-3
CASSLERNEQYF | TRBJ2-7 | TRBV7-2
CAWRPTRGRNYEQYF | TRBJ2-7 | TRBV30
CASRVAGRRGYPF | TRBJ1-2 | TRBV9
CASSVLGVGNYEQYF | TRBJ2-7 | TRBV28
CASSFKGGAGALFF | TRBJ2-2 | TRBV13
CSASSHRENQPQHF | TRBJ1-5 | TRBV20-1